The 12 T cell receptor beta chains given below trace back to one sample, sequenced in a study of cytomegalovirus exposure and HLA in healthy donors (dated by TCRdb to about 2017). Library generation was performed with the immunoSEQ multiplex PCR assay. TCRdb limited this immuneACCESS table to in-frame rearrangements with V and J called. A share of clones is missing; checked studies link under half to unresolved V genes, and the rest is unexplained. Present in this sample are under 250,000 clones, roughly 87% of which were seen just once. The ten largest make up 2% to 2.5% of the sample. The sequenced sample was PBMCs. These receptors all stem from a woman under 30 in good health and CMV-seropositive.

The chain couples TRBV28 to TRBJ2-3, with 14 bases lining up with TRBD2. CDR3 length equals 17 residues. The ends lost 2 bases at V and 3 bases at J; junction bases unmatched: 4. Germline CDR1 reads MDHEN; CDR2 reads SYDVKM. The CDR3 DNA reads TGTGCCAGCAGTTTACGGACTAGCGGGAGGCGGACAGATACGCAGTATTTT. It translates to CASSLRTSGRRTDTQYF.

This clone was seen only a few times. The J gene is TRBJ2-5, the V gene TRBV9; a possible D gene is TRBD2 (5 bases). V was shortened by 4 bases and J by 5 bases, with 12 bases between the two germline ends. CDR1 is SGDLS and CDR2 is YYNGEE in the germline V gene. The CDR3 consists of 13 residues. The CDR3 spells CASSPSPGETQYF. In DNA form, the CDR3 reads TGTGCCAGCAGCCCCTCCCCGGGGGAGACCCAGTACTTC.

This rearrangement joins TRBV10-2 to TRBJ2-7; 11 nucleotides match TRBD2. Germline loops: CDR1 WSHSY, CDR2 SAAADI. The CDR3 runs 15 residues. The V and J ends lost 6 bases and 4 bases, in that order; junction bases with no gene match: 8. CDR3: CASRELAGVLYEQYF. CDR3 nucleotides: TGCGCCAGCAGGGAACTAGCGGGAGTTCTTTACGAGCAGTACTTC.

CDR3 residues: CASSLFGQGTLAGRSTGELFF. Here the CDR3 DNA reads TGCGCCAGCAGCTTGTTTGGACAGGGGACACTAGCGGGAAGGAGCACCGGGGAGCTGTTTTTT. The V and J genes are TRBV5-1 and TRBJ2-2, with D possibly TRBD2 on 10 matching bases. Germline loops: CDR1 SGHRS, CDR2 YFSETQ. The CDR3 consists of 21 residues. V shed 1 base and J shed 4 bases, with 29 bases lying between them.

This clone was recorded a few times. This chain joins TRBV30 and TRBJ1-2; D not certain. CDR1 and CDR2 from the germline V gene are GTSNPN and SVGIG (reference sequence). V lost 5 bases, J lost 6 bases, and 7 bases lay in between. This CDR3 has 10 amino acids. The CDR3 here is CAWSFNGYTF. For the CDR3, the DNA is TGTGCCTGGTCATTCAATGGCTACACCTTC. The full variable domain, in which reference TRBV30 and TRBJ1-2 provide the parts outside the CDR3, is SQTIHQWPATLVQPVGSPLSLECTVEGTSNPNLYWYRQAAGRGLQLLFYSVGIGQISSEVPQNLSASRPQDRQFILSSKKLLLSDSGFYLCAWSFNGYTFGSGTRLTVV.

The V call is TRBV7-8, the J call TRBJ2-7; the D gene is possibly TRBD2 (7 bases). This CDR3 region has 15 residues. V was trimmed by 0 bases and J by 6 bases, leaving 15 bases between them. The germline V gene encodes CDR1 SGHVS and CDR2 FQNEAQ. Written as DNA, the CDR3 is TGTGCCAGCAGCTTAGCGGGGGGGGCCCGTCCCGAGCAGTACTTC. The encoded protein is CASSLAGGARPEQYF.

This chain joins TRBV6-1 and TRBJ1-2, with D possibly being TRBD1 (6 bases). The V gene lost 6 bases and the J gene lost 8 bases, with 10 bases spanning the gap. This CDR3 spans 11 amino acids. Germline assignment: CDR1 MNHNS and CDR2 SASEGT. CDR3 sequence (DNA): TGTGCCAGCAGATTGGACAGCGGCTACACCTTC. Its protein is CASRLDSGYTF.

The chain employs TRBV13 and TRBJ2-1, with 8 bases matching TRBD1. Germline V lookup: CDR1 PRHDT, CDR2 FYEKMQ (reference sequence). The CDR3 loop spans 13 amino acids. V shed 5 bases, J shed 8 bases, and the junction held 5 bases outside the gene matches. CDR3 protein: CASSPQGAHEQFF. The CDR3 DNA reads as TGTGCCAGCAGCCCCCAGGGGGCCCATGAGCAGTTCTTC.

This chain joins TRBV9 and TRBJ1-1; 8 bases fit TRBD1. Germline CDR1 reads SGDLS; CDR2 reads YYNGEE. This CDR3 spans 13 amino acids. V shed 6 bases, J shed 1 base, and the junction held 2 bases outside the gene matches. The chain's CDR3 is CASTGGWNTEAFF. Here the CDR3 DNA reads TGTGCCAGCACAGGGGGCTGGAACACTGAAGCTTTCTTT.

The rearrangement links TRBV29-1 to TRBJ2-7; D is perhaps TRBD1 (6 bases). The CDR3 is 13 amino acids. CDR1 SQVTM and CDR2 ANQGSEA come from the germline V gene. V lost 6 bases, J lost 7 bases, and 19 bases lay in between. In DNA, the CDR3 is TGCAGCGTCCTGTGGTACAGGGTGGGGGAGCAGTACTTC. Translation gives CSVLWYRVGEQYF.

CDR3 sequence (DNA): TGTGCCTGGACTTGGTCAGGGGGGGAAAAACTGTTTTTT. Amino acid sequence: CAWTWSGGEKLFF. This sequence joins TRBV30 and TRBJ1-4; 7 bases line up with TRBD1. V shed 4 bases, J shed 8 bases, and the junction held 7 bases outside the gene matches. Germline V lookup: CDR1 GTSNPN, CDR2 SVGIG (reference sequence). There are 13 residues in the CDR3.

This chain joins TRBV5-6 and TRBJ2-7; D might be TRBD1 (6 bases). CDR1 and CDR2 from the germline V gene are SGHDT and YYEEEE. V was trimmed by 4 bases and J by 5 bases, leaving 22 bases between them. The CDR3 extends over 16 amino acids. The CDR3 DNA follows: TGTGCCAGCAGCGCCGAATACAGGGACGAAGACCACGAGCAGTACTTC. Amino acid sequence: CASSAEYRDEDHEQYF.